The entry below describes one T cell receptor beta chain. This specimen comes from a study of cytomegalovirus exposure and HLA in healthy donors. In the PCR, 60 Vbeta and 13 Jbeta primers were used. Measured with immunoSEQ multiplex PCR; TCRdb has only the in-frame clones, and not every one. The sample has approximately 120,000 clones, around 80% seen once. This clonotype originated in a female donor in good health and CMV-seronegative. Material for sequencing was PBMCs.

CDR3 in amino acids: CASSQEPGTAAKGANVLTF. CDR3 nucleotide sequence: TGCGCCAGCAGCCAAGAACCCGGGACAGCCGCGAAAGGGGCCAACGTCCTGACTTTC. This chain joins TRBV4-1 and TRBJ2-6; TRBD1 agrees at 7 bases. Germline V gene lookup returns CDR1 MGHRA and CDR2 YSYEKL. The length of the CDR3 is 19 residues. With 0 bases clipped from V and 4 bases from J, the junction kept 12 bases outside the gene matches.